These T cell receptor beta chains were read from a single sample in a study of Ad26.COV2.S vaccination and SARS-CoV-2 variants. Sequencing was performed with immunoSEQ multiplex PCR; in TCRdb, only in-frame clones are kept and a portion is missing. The top ten hold approximately 2.1% of the sample, which has approximately 300,000 clones, 85% seen once. The sequenced sample was peripheral blood, obtained in a trial of Ad26.COV2.S vaccine versus placebo. The receptor source for this set is a person aged 18 to 59 who received the Ad26.COV2.S COVID-19 vaccine or a placebo. Each CDR3 is given with its conserved first and last residue. D genes are given only for firm matches. Only part of the rows carry a size: once, few, many, or a class if the clone is expanded.

d_gene,v_gene,abundance,j_gene,CDR3aa,CDR3nt
NA,TRBV29-1,few,TRBJ1-2,CSVRTGGYGYTF,TGCAGCGTCCGCACAGGAGGCTATGGCTACACCTTC
NA,TRBV3-1/TRBV3-2,NA,TRBJ1-6,CASSHRSLGSPLHF,TGTGCCAGCAGCCACAGATCCCTGGGTTCACCCCTCCACTTT
NA,TRBV21-1,few,TRBJ1-4,CASKGRRF,TGTGCCAGCAAGGGACGGCGTTTT
NA,TRBV20-1,NA,TRBJ2-5,CSASWTPRAGETQYF,TGCAGTGCTAGTTGGACTCCCCGAGCGGGCGAGACCCAGTACTTC
NA,TRBV4-1,NA,TRBJ1-2,CASSQDAGYYGYTF,TGCGCCAGCAGCCAAGATGCAGGGTACTATGGCTACACCTTC
NA,TRBV19,few,TRBJ2-2,CASSKEATTGELFF,TGTGCCAGTAGTAAGGAGGCCACCACCGGGGAGCTGTTTTTT
TRBD2,TRBV11-3,few,TRBJ2-1,CASSGRVYNEQFF,TGTGCCAGCTCAGGGAGGGTCTACAATGAGCAGTTCTTC
NA,TRBV2,NA,TRBJ1-5,CASSEDTFGNQPQHF,TGTGCCAGCAGTGAAGACACTTTTGGCAATCAGCCCCAGCATTTT
NA,TRBV19,NA,TRBJ2-2,CASMTSQNTGELFF,TGTGCCAGTATGACCTCCCAGAACACCGGGGAGCTGTTTTTT
NA,TRBV11-2,NA,TRBJ1-1,CASSLSENTEAFF,TGTGCCAGCAGCTTAAGTGAGAACACTGAAGCTTTCTTT
NA,TRBV3-1/TRBV3-2,few,TRBJ1-1,CASSRGQWIMNTEAFF,TGTGCCAGCAGCCGGGGGCAGTGGATCATGAACACTGAAGCTTTCTTT
NA,TRBV15,NA,TRBJ2-3,CATSSPGFTSTDTQYF,TGTGCCACCAGCAGTCCAGGGTTTACAAGCACAGATACGCAGTATTTT
NA,TRBV18,NA,TRBJ2-1,CASSRGAGTYSYNEQFF,TGTGCCAGCTCAAGAGGAGCGGGTACCTACTCCTACAATGAGCAGTTCTTC
TRBD1,TRBV7-6,NA,TRBJ2-1,CASSLLGTGVPRSYNEQFF,TGTGCCAGCAGCTTATTAGGGACAGGGGTCCCTAGATCCTACAATGAGCAGTTCTTC
NA,TRBV9,NA,TRBJ2-5,CASSPGDIQETQYF,TGTGCCAGCAGCCCGGGGGATATCCAAGAGACCCAGTACTTC
TRBD1,TRBV6-1,NA,TRBJ1-2,CASSEPTGTTYGYTF,TGTGCCAGCAGTGAACCGACAGGGACCACCTATGGCTACACCTTC
TRBD2,TRBV5-4,NA,TRBJ2-1,CASSPTSGGLHNEQFF,TGTGCCAGCAGCCCTACTAGCGGGGGACTACACAATGAGCAGTTCTTC
NA,TRBV5-4,NA,TRBJ2-2,CASSLGQQNTGELFF,TGTGCCAGCAGCTTGGGACAGCAGAACACCGGGGAGCTGTTTTTT
TRBD2,TRBV5-1,NA,TRBJ2-5,CASRPSGGVETQYF,TGCGCCAGCAGGCCAAGCGGGGGGGTGGAGACCCAGTACTTC
TRBD1,TRBV7-8,once,TRBJ1-5,CASSSRTGLGDQPQHF,TGTGCCAGCAGCTCACGGACAGGACTCGGCGATCAGCCCCAGCATTTT
NA,TRBV10-3,NA,TRBJ2-3,CAIRATDTQYF,TGTGCCATCCGCGCTACAGATACGCAGTATTTT
TRBD1,TRBV10-2,NA,TRBJ1-1,CASSESRQGLKAFF,TGCGCCAGCAGTGAGTCGAGACAGGGGTTAAAAGCTTTCTTT
TRBD1,TRBV7-9,NA,TRBJ2-7,CASSLLKGDSPIYEQYF,TGTGCCAGCAGCTTATTAAAGGGGGACAGTCCCATCTACGAGCAGTACTTC
NA,TRBV4-1,NA,TRBJ1-4,CASSPGEGTTNEKLFF,TGCGCCAGCAGCCCTGGGGAGGGGACAACTAATGAAAAACTGTTTTTT
NA,TRBV5-1,NA,TRBJ2-5,CASSARNQETQYF,TGCGCCAGCAGCGCCAGGAACCAAGAGACCCAGTACTTC